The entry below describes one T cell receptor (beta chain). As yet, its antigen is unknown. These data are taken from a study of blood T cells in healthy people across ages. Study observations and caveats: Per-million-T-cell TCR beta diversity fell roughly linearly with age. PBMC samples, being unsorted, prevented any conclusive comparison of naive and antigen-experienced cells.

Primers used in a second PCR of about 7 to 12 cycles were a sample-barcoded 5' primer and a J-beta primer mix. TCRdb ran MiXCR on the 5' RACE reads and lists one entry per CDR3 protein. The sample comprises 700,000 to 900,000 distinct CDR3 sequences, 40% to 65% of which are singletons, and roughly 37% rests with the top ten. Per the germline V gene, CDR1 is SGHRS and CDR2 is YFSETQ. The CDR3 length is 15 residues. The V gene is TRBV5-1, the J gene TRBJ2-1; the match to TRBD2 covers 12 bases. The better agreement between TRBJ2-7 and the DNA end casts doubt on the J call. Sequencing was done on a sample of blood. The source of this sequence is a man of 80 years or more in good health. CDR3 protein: CASSLDASGRVEQYF. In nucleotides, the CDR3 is TGCGCCAGCAGCTTGGACGCTAGCGGGAGGGTTGAGCAGTACTTC.